This TCR beta chain was identified in a study of human T cells and chemical hapten exposure. Study-wide results and caveats: With DPC sensitization, TCRs exceeding 1 in 1000 frequency showed no change.

Time point given: patch test 3, about 24 weeks after DPC sensitization. Treatment described: therapeutic diphenylcyclopropenone sensitization with weekly scalp DPC. Donors, patients with alopecia ranging from 18 to 70 years old and judged suitable for DPC, provided samples. Individual cDNA molecules had unique molecular identifiers attached to them by the library. The authors' processing: With a range of about 23,224 to 750,000, the median per sample was around 96,000 TCRs. TCRdb processed the RACE reads anew with MiXCR; each CDR3 protein has one entry. TCRdb's processing, not the study's, gives the V and J calls here. The sample carries about 92,000 distinct CDR3 sequences, roughly a tenth recorded once. In its sample, this clonotype was seen a few times. As yet, its antigen is unknown. Sequencing was performed on whole blood, taken in connection with sensitization to the hapten diphenylcyclopropenone (DPC). The clonotype originates from a woman in her twenties or thirties with alopecia areata. Some clones in this sample may be carry-over from other donors' samples.

In DNA, the CDR3 is TGCAGCGTTCCCGGGATCGATGAGCAGTTCTTC. Translating it yields CSVPGIDEQFF. The chain is built from TRBV29-1 and TRBJ2-1; TRBD2 is a possible D gene (5 bases). Trimming stripped 5 bases from V and 8 bases from J, with 10 bases between. Germline V gene sequence: CDR1 SQVTM, CDR2 ANQGSEA. This CDR3 region has 11 residues.